This passage covers 10 T cell receptor beta chains from one sample sequenced in a study of blood T cell repertoires in COVID-19. Using immunoSEQ multiplex PCR, the repertoire was profiled, and TCRdb retains in-frame clones only, with some absent. This table holds about 120,000 clones, about nine tenths found once. Input material: peripheral blood. These TCRs come from a man aged 40-50 years with acute or convalescent COVID-19.

The chain has TRBV11-2 and TRBJ2-5; D might be TRBD2 (6 bases). Germline CDR1 and CDR2: SGHAT and FQNNGV. There are 16 residues in the CDR3. Trimming took off 2 bases at V and 9 bases at J, with 22 bases between the two ends. CDR3 amino acids: CASSLNVRGLPEAQYF. CDR3 bases: TGTGCCAGCAGCTTAAATGTGCGGGGACTCCCTGAGGCCCAGTACTTC.

The chain combines TRBV25-1 with TRBJ2-7; possible D gene TRBD2, 5 bases. V was trimmed by 8 bases and J by 4 bases, leaving 15 bases between them. There are 13 residues in the CDR3. CDR1 and CDR2 (germline): MGHDK, SYGVNS. In DNA form, the CDR3 reads TGTGCCAGCGGCCCTCCCTCGGGGTACGAGCAGTACTTC. Protein: CASGPPSGYEQYF.

The rearrangement links TRBV6-5 to TRBJ2-7, with 8 bases fitting TRBD2. The ends lost 7 bases at V and 6 bases at J; junction bases unmatched: 11. This CDR3 region has 14 residues. Germline V gene lookup returns CDR1 MNHEY and CDR2 SVGAGI. Written as DNA, the CDR3 is TGTGCCAGCAAGGAGACTAGCGCACTTGGCGAGCAGTACTTC. It encodes CASKETSALGEQYF.

J is TRBJ1-3 and V is TRBV5-6; D is undetermined. The V gene's germline CDR1 is SGHDT and CDR2 YYEEEE. This CDR3 has 16 residues. Trimming removed 3 bases from V and 0 bases from J, with 13 bases in between. CDR3 DNA sequence: TGTGCCAGCAGCTCTACAAGGAGTAACTCTGGAAACACCATATATTTT. This sequence encodes CASSSTRSNSGNTIYF.

Many counts were recorded for this clone. This chain uses TRBV24-1 with TRBJ2-1, with TRBD2 matching over 8 bases. The germline V gene has CDR1 KGHDR and CDR2 SFDVKD. The CDR3 is made up of 14 amino acids. The V segment lost 4 bases and the J segment 10 bases; nucleotides outside the gene matches: 8. For the CDR3, the DNA is TGTGCCACCAGTGACTCCGGGACTAGTAGGGAGCAGTTCTTC. Translated: CATSDSGTSREQFF.

V gene TRBV12-3 or TRBV12-4 combines with J gene TRBJ1-1; D is unclear. V lost 2 bases and J 5 bases, leaving 9 bases between the germline ends. The CDR3 is made up of 13 amino acids. This chain's CDR3 is CASSLIDWTEAFF. For the CDR3, the DNA is TGTGCCAGCAGTTTAATAGACTGGACTGAAGCTTTCTTT.

The chain is built from TRBV19 and TRBJ1-3; D unresolved. The CDR3 extends over 16 amino acids. V was cut by 3 bases and J by 0 bases, with 12 bases left in between. Germline V CDR1 and CDR2: LNHDA, SQIVND (reference sequence). The CDR3 here is CASSIGPLSSGNTIYF. Written as DNA, the CDR3 is TGTGCCAGTAGTATTGGTCCCCTGAGCTCTGGAAACACCATATATTTT.

V usage is TRBV7-3 and J usage is TRBJ1-2; TRBD1 might be the D (6 bases). The V gene lost 0 bases and the J gene lost 4 bases, with 9 bases spanning the gap. CDR1 and CDR2 (germline): SGHTA, FQGTGA. This CDR3 region has 14 residues. In nucleotides, the CDR3 is TGTGCCAGCAGCTTAACTGAAGGGGGCTATGGCTACACCTTC. Translated: CASSLTEGGYGYTF.

The gene calls are TRBV20-1 and TRBJ2-1; 12 nucleotides align to TRBD2. Germline V CDR1 and CDR2: DFQATT, SNEGSKA (reference sequence). The trim removed 3 bases at V and 2 bases at J, leaving 2 bases unmatched. The length of the CDR3 is 15 residues. CDR3 sequence: CSASTSGGTYNEQFF. For the CDR3, the DNA is TGCAGTGCTAGTACTAGCGGGGGGACCTACAATGAGCAGTTCTTC.

This chain uses TRBV10-3 with TRBJ2-3; 9 nucleotides agree with TRBD2. There are 15 residues in the CDR3. After removal of 4 bases from V and 5 bases from J, the junction contained 7 bases not matched to a gene. CDR1 is ENHRY, CDR2 SYGVKD, per germline. In nucleotides, the CDR3 is TGTGCCATCAGTGGGCGGGGGGGCCCCGGAGATACGCAGTATTTT. Translation: CAISGRGGPGDTQYF.